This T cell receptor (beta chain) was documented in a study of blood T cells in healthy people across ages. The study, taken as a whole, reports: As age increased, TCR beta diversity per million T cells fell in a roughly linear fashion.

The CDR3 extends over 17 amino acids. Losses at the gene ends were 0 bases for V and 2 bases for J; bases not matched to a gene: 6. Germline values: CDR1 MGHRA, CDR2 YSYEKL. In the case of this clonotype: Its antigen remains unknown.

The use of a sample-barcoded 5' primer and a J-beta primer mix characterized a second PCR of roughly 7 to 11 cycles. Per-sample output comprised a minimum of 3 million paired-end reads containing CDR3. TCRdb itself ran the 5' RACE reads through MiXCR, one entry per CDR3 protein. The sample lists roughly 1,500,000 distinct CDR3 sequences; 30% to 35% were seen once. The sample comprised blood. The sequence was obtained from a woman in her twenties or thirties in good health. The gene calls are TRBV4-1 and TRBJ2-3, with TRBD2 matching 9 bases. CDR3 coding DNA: TGCGCCAGCAGCCAAGATAATCTAGCGGGGATCACAGATACGCAGTATTTT. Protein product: CASSQDNLAGITDTQYF.